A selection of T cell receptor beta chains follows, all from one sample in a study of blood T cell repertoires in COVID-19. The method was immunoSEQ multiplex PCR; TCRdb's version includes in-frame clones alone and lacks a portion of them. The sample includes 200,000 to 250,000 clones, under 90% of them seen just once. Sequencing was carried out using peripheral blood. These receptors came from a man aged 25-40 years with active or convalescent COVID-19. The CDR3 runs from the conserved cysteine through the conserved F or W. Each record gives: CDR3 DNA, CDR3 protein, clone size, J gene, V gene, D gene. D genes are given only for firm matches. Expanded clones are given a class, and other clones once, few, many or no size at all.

TGTGCCAGTAGTACGCCCCGACAGGGGTGGAACATTCAGTACTTC CASSTPRQGWNIQYF . TRBJ2-4 TRBV19 TRBD1
TGTGCCAGTAGTTCAGTATTGAGACAGGGGGCTGAAGCTTTCTTT CASSSVLRQGAEAFF few TRBJ1-1 TRBV19 TRBD1
TGTGCCAGCACCCCCGGGGGGGACAAAAACATTCAGTACTTC CASTPGGDKNIQYF . TRBJ2-4 TRBV6-2/TRBV6-3 TRBD2
TGTGCCAGCAGTTACTCGGAGGTGCCCTACAATGAGCAGTTCTTC CASSYSEVPYNEQFF . TRBJ2-1 TRBV6-6 .
TGTGCCAGCTCACCACGTGAGCGGGGTGGGGGCGAGCAGTACTTC CASSPRERGGGEQYF . TRBJ2-7 TRBV18 TRBD2
TGTGCCAGCAGCTTACGGACGGGATTTAATTCACCCCTCCACTTT CASSLRTGFNSPLHF . TRBJ1-6 TRBV5-4 .
TGTGCCAGCAGCACAGCGGGATATTCAAATGAGCAGTTCTTC CASSTAGYSNEQFF . TRBJ2-1 TRBV6-5 TRBD2
TGCAGTGCTAGAGGGCAAGATACGCAGTATTTT CSARGQDTQYF . TRBJ2-3 TRBV20-1 .
TGTGCCAGCAGCGCCCAGGGGGCAAGTAATGAAAAACTGTTTTTT CASSAQGASNEKLFF few TRBJ1-4 TRBV7-6 TRBD1
TGTGCCAGCCGGAATCGACTAATTAGCACAGATACGCAGTATTTT CASRNRLISTDTQYF . TRBJ2-3 TRBV27 .
TGCAGTGCTAGTTTGGGGGCCCGTTTTAGTAGCAATCAGCCCCAGCATTTT CSASLGARFSSNQPQHF . TRBJ1-5 TRBV20-1 .
TGTGCCAGCAGTGTGTTAGCCCTCGATAATTCACCCCTCCACTTT CASSVLALDNSPLHF . TRBJ1-6 TRBV28 .
TGTGCCAGCAGCCTCACTAGACAGGGGTCCACTGAAGCTTTCTTT CASSLTRQGSTEAFF . TRBJ1-1 TRBV11-2 TRBD1
TGCGCCAGCAGCCAAGCGGCACAGGGCGACGACGAGCAGTACTTC CASSQAAQGDDEQYF . TRBJ2-7 TRBV4-1 .
TGCGCCAGCAGCCGGACAGGATCCTACGAGCAGTACTTC CASSRTGSYEQYF . TRBJ2-7 TRBV4-3 TRBD1
TGCGCCAGCAGCCAAGATCACTGGGGACTAGCTACAGATACGCAGTATTTT CASSQDHWGLATDTQYF . TRBJ2-3 TRBV4-3 TRBD2
TGTGCCAGCAGCCCGAGGACGGGAGGTCATCAGCCCCAGCATTTT CASSPRTGGHQPQHF few TRBJ1-5 TRBV7-2 .
TGTGCCAGCAGTGAATTGGTTCAAACCGGGGAGCAGTACTTC CASSELVQTGEQYF . TRBJ2-7 TRBV2 .
TGTGCCAGCAGTTTACGGACATATAATTCACCCCTCCACTTT CASSLRTYNSPLHF . TRBJ1-6 TRBV27 .
TGTGCCAGCAGCTATCCCGGGACAGGGATAAACGAGCAGTACTTC CASSYPGTGINEQYF few TRBJ2-7 TRBV5-4 TRBD1
TGTGCCACCAGCAGAGGGCACACAGATACGCAGTATTTT CATSRGHTDTQYF . TRBJ2-3 TRBV15 .
TGTGCCAGCAGTAGGGACTTAAAAGATACGCAGTATTTT CASSRDLKDTQYF . TRBJ2-3 TRBV2 .
TGTGCCAGCAGTTCAATCCGGGACAGGGTCCACGAGCAGTACTTC CASSSIRDRVHEQYF once TRBJ2-7 TRBV28 TRBD1
TGTGCCAGCAGCCAAGAGCCTAGCGGGAGGGCCTTTGAGCAGTTCTTC CASSQEPSGRAFEQFF . TRBJ2-1 TRBV14 TRBD2
TGTGCCAGCAGTGACACGACAGGGGGTTTGGCACCCCTCCACTTT CASSDTTGGLAPLHF . TRBJ1-6 TRBV6-1 TRBD1
TGTGCCAGCAACCGACAGGGGTCTAGCACAGATACGCAGTATTTT CASNRQGSSTDTQYF . TRBJ2-3 TRBV2 TRBD1
TGTGCAAGCAGGGGTCGAAGAGGGTACGAGCAGTACTTC CASRGRRGYEQYF few TRBJ2-7 TRBV7-8 .
TGTGCCAGCAGCTTATTACAGGGCGACGAGCAGTACTTC CASSLLQGDEQYF . TRBJ2-7 TRBV5-4 .
TGTGCCAGCAGCTTAGGGGAACAGGGTTCGGGAAACACCATATATTTT CASSLGEQGSGNTIYF . TRBJ1-3 TRBV7-8 .
TGTGCCAGCAGCAGCACCATCTCTGCTAGCTATGGCTACACCTTC CASSSTISASYGYTF . TRBJ1-2 TRBV7-2 .
TGTGCCAGCTCACGGGACAGGGACAATTCACCCCTCCACTTT CASSRDRDNSPLHF . TRBJ1-6 TRBV18 TRBD1
TGTGCCAGCAGTATATCCTACGAGCAGTACTTC CASSISYEQYF . TRBJ2-7 TRBV28 .
TGTGCCAGCAGGGGGGGGGAGGCCGAGCAGTACTTC CASRGGEAEQYF . TRBJ2-7 TRBV6-5 TRBD2
TGCGCCAGCAGCTTGGGAAATAGCGGGGACTCCTACGAGCAGTACTTC CASSLGNSGDSYEQYF . TRBJ2-7 TRBV5-1 TRBD2
TGCGCCAGCAGCTACGGGACAGGTTTAACAGATACGCAGTATTTT CASSYGTGLTDTQYF . TRBJ2-3 TRBV4-3 TRBD1
TGTGCCAGCACCGGGACAGGGTCCACAGATACGCAGTATTTT CASTGTGSTDTQYF . TRBJ2-3 TRBV7-9 TRBD1
TGTGCCAGCAGCCCTGGGACAGGGGTGAACACTGAAGCTTTCTTT CASSPGTGVNTEAFF once TRBJ1-1 TRBV11-3 TRBD1
TGTGCCAGCAGCTTAAGGGGAGGGGATAGGCCCCAGCATTTT CASSLRGGDRPQHF . TRBJ1-5 TRBV7-3 .
TGTGCCAGCAGCCCAGGCCAGGCAAGGGGCCACGAGCAGTACTTC CASSPGQARGHEQYF few TRBJ2-7 TRBV7-3 .
TGTGCCAGCAGCGCCTCGACAGGGCCGATGTACGAGCAGTACTTC CASSASTGPMYEQYF . TRBJ2-7 TRBV9 TRBD1
TGTGCCAGTAGTATAGATTTCGGGACAGGGGGCTTTGAGCAGTTCTTC CASSIDFGTGGFEQFF . TRBJ2-1 TRBV19 TRBD1
TGTGCCAGCGCACACAGCTCCTATAATTCACCCCTCCACTTT CASAHSSYNSPLHF few TRBJ1-6 TRBV19 .
TGCGCCAGCAGCCCGCCGGACAGGGCCTATGGCTACACCTTC CASSPPDRAYGYTF . TRBJ1-2 TRBV4-1 TRBD1
TGCGCCAGCAGCCAAGAAGTTCCGGACGAGCAGTACTTC CASSQEVPDEQYF . TRBJ2-7 TRBV4-1 .
TGCAGCGTTGAAGCCCGGGACAGGCAGAGCTACACCTTC CSVEARDRQSYTF few TRBJ1-2 TRBV29-1 TRBD1
TGTGCCAGCACGACAGGAGGCAATCAGCCCCAGCATTTT CASTTGGNQPQHF . TRBJ1-5 TRBV28 .
TGTGCCAGCACGCTGAGCTCTGGAAACACCATATATTTT CASTLSSGNTIYF . TRBJ1-3 TRBV28 .
TGTGCCAGCAGCTCGGCCGGGACTAGCTTGAAAGAGCAGTACTTC CASSSAGTSLKEQYF . TRBJ2-7 TRBV7-2 TRBD2